This paragraph covers one T cell receptor beta chain sequence. Antigen unknown. Only in-frame clones appear in the TCRdb table, and some are missing; sequencing was by immunoSEQ multiplex PCR. The sample contains 2 million or so clones, 85% to 95% of which appear only once. Negatively enriched CD4+ T cells were divided by CD45RA into naive and memory. The record originates from a study of shared clonotypes between healthy human individuals. Study-level findings and limits: Approximately 5.1% was the fraction of naive CD4 clonotypes found shared across several donors.

Between the trimmed V and J ends, which lost 5 bases and 0 bases, there was a span of 17 bases. The CDR3 spans 16 residues. CDR1 is SGHAT, CDR2 FQNNGV, per germline. The clonotype was recovered from a man between 18 and 35 years old in good health. Specimen: naive CD4+ T cells sorted from blood. Indicated subset: CD45RA+ positively selected. The chain combines TRBV11-2 with TRBJ2-7; TRBD2 is a possible D gene (7 bases). The CDR3 is CASSPGASGNSYEQYF. CDR3 nucleotides: TGTGCCAGCAGCCCGGGGGCGAGCGGGAACTCCTACGAGCAGTACTTC. Complete variable domain (other parts from reference TRBV11-2 and TRBJ2-7): EAGVAQSPRYKIIEKRQSVAFWCNPISGHATLYWYQQILGQGPKLLIQFQNNGVVDDSQLPKDRFSAERLKGVDSTLKIQPAKLEDSAVYLCASSPGASGNSYEQYFGPGTRLTVT.